This T cell receptor (beta chain) was sequenced for a study of cytotoxic CD8 clonotypes in ibrutinib-treated CLL. Generated by immunoSEQ multiplex PCR, the TCRdb table keeps only in-frame clones and is missing some. The sample holds under 200,000 clones, 84% seen once. The CDR3 consists of 15 residues. CDR1 is SEHNR, CDR2 FQNEAQ, per germline (reference sequence). Trimming took 5 bases from V and 7 from J, leaving 18 bases between them. The J gene is TRBJ1-5, the V gene TRBV7-9, with D perhaps matching TRBD1 (5 bases). This receptor was taken from a human donor with chronic lymphocytic leukemia. The sample consisted of PBMCs, taken after 24 months of ibrutinib treatment. This CDR3 is CASSPLGRPDQPQHF. The DNA for the CDR3 is TGTGCCAGCAGCCCGCTGGGACGGCCCGACCAGCCCCAGCATTTT.